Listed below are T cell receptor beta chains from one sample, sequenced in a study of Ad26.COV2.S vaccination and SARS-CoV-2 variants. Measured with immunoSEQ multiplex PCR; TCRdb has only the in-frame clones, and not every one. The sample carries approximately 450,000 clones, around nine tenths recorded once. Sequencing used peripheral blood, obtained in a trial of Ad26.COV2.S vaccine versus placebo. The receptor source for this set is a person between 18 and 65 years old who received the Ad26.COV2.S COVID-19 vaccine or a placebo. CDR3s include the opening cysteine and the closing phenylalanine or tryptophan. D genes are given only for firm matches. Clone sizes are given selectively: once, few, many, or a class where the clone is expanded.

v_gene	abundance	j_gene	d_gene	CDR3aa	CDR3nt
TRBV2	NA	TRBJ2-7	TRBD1	CASSEGNRGYEQYF	TGTGCCAGCAGTGAAGGTAACAGGGGATACGAGCAGTACTTC
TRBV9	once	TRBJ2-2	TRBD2	CASSVALLAGGPTGELFF	TGTGCCAGCAGCGTAGCTTTGTTAGCGGGAGGTCCCACCGGGGAGCTGTTTTTT
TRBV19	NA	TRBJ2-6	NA	CASSIRDLDSGANVLTF	TGTGCCAGTAGTATCCGGGACTTAGACTCTGGGGCCAACGTCCTGACTTTC
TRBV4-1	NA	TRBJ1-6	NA	CASSQVIRREAYNSPLHF	TGCGCCAGCAGCCAAGTCATACGAAGAGAGGCATATAATTCACCCCTCCACTTT
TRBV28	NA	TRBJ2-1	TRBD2	CASTWGGGSYNEQFF	TGTGCCAGTACTTGGGGCGGGGGATCCTACAATGAGCAGTTCTTC
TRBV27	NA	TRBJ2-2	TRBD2	CASSSRTSGRNGELFF	TGTGCCAGCAGTTCCCGGACTAGCGGGAGGAACGGGGAGCTGTTTTTT
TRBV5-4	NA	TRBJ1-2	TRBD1	CASSRDRDGYTF	TGTGCCAGCAGCAGGGACAGGGATGGCTACACCTTC
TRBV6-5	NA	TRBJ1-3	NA	CASSYSRPVENTIYF	TGTGCCAGCAGTTACTCCCGACCGGTGGAAAACACCATATATTTT
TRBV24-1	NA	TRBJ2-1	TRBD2	CATGSTSGSYNEQFF	TGTGCCACCGGGTCTACTAGCGGGAGTTATAATGAGCAGTTCTTC
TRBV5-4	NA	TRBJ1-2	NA	CASSLGGNYGYTF	TGTGCCAGCAGCTTGGGCGGGAACTATGGCTACACCTTC
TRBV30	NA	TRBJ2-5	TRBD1	CAWAPGQVVETQYF	TGTGCCTGGGCACCGGGACAGGTGGTGGAGACCCAGTACTTC
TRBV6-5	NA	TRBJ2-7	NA	CASSYFGSGPYEQYF	TGTGCCAGCAGTTACTTCGGGAGCGGGCCCTACGAGCAGTACTTC
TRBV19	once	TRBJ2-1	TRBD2	CASGSGRDISYNEQFF	TGTGCCAGCGGTAGCGGGAGGGATATATCCTACAATGAGCAGTTCTTC
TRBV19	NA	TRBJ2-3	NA	CASSIVISPAYTQYF	TGTGCCAGTAGTATAGTAATCTCGCCTGCTTATACGCAGTATTTT
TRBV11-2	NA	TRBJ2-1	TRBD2	CASSASGTYNEQFF	TGTGCCAGCAGCGCTAGCGGAACTTACAATGAGCAGTTCTTC
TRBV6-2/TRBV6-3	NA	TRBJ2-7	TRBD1	CASSRLRDRGASSYEQYF	TGTGCCAGCAGTAGACTCCGGGACAGGGGCGCCAGCTCCTACGAGCAGTACTTC
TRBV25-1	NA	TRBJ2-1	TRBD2	CASSDVASGNEQFF	TGTGCCAGCAGTGACGTGGCTAGCGGCAATGAGCAGTTCTTC
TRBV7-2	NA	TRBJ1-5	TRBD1	CASSLVGTGNNQPQHF	TGTGCCAGCAGCTTAGTTGGGACAGGGAACAATCAGCCCCAGCATTTT
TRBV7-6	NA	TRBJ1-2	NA	CASGEMGSYGYTF	TGTGCCAGCGGGGAAATGGGGAGCTATGGCTACACCTTC